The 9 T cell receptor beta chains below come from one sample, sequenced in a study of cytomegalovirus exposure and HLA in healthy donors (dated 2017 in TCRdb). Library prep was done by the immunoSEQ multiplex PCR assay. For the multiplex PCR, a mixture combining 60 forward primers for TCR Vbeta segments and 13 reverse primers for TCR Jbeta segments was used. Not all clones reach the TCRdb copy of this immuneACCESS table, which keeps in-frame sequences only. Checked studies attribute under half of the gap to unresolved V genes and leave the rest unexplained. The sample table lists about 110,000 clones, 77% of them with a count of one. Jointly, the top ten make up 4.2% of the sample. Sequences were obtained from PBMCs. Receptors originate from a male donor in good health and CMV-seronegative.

The DNA of the CDR3 is TGTGCCAGCAGTTTTAAAGGGGTCACTGAAGCTTTCTTT. This encodes CASSFKGVTEAFF. The chain employs TRBV28 and TRBJ1-1; D is perhaps TRBD1 (5 bases). This CDR3 comprises 13 residues. Germline lookup yields CDR1 MDHEN and CDR2 SYDVKM. Trimming removed 3 bases from V and 4 bases from J, with 9 bases in between. Drawing the rest from reference TRBV28 and TRBJ1-1, the complete variable domain is DVKVTQSSRYLVKRTGEKVFLECVQDMDHENMFWYRQDPGLGLRLIYFSYDVKMKEKGDIPEGYSVSREKKERFSLILESASTNQTSMYLCASSFKGVTEAFFGQGTRLTVV.

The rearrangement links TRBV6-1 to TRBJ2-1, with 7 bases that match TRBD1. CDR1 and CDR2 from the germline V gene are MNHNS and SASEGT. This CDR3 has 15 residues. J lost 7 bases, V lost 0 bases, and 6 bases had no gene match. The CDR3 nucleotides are TGTGCCAGCAGTGAAGCGGCAGGGGGTGTGAATGAGCAGTTCTTC. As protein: CASSEAAGGVNEQFF.

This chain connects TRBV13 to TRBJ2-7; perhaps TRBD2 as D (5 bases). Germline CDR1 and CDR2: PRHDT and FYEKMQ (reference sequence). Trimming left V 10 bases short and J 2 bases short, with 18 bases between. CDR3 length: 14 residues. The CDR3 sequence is CATTPRGKPYEQYF. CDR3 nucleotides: TGTGCCACCACCCCCCGAGGGAAACCCTACGAGCAGTACTTC. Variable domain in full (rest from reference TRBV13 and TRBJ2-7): AAGVIQSPRHLIKEKRETATLKCYPIPRHDTVYWYQQGPGQDPQFLISFYEKMQSDKGSIPDRFSAQQFSDYHSELNMSSLELGDSALYFCATTPRGKPYEQYFGPGTRLTVT.

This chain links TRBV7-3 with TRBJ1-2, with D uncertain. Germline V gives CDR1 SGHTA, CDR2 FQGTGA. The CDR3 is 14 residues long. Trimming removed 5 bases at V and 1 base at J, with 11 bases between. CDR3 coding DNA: TGTGCCAGCAGCGCCGGTCGGGGTAACTATGGCTACACCTTC. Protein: CASSAGRGNYGYTF.

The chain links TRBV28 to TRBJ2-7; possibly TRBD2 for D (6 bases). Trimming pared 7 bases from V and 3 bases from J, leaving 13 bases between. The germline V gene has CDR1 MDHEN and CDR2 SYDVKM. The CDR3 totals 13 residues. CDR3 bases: TGTGCCAGCATTGGGGGACTCGGCTACGAGCAGTACTTC. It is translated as CASIGGLGYEQYF. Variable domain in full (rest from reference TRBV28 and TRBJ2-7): DVKVTQSSRYLVKRTGEKVFLECVQDMDHENMFWYRQDPGLGLRLIYFSYDVKMKEKGDIPEGYSVSREKKERFSLILESASTNQTSMYLCASIGGLGYEQYFGPGTRLTVT.

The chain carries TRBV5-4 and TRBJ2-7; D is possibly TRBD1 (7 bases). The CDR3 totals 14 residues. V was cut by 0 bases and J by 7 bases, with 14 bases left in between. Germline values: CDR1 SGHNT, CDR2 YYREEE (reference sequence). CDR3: CASSLDSQGREQYF. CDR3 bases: TGTGCCAGCAGCTTGGACTCACAGGGGAGGGAGCAGTACTTC.

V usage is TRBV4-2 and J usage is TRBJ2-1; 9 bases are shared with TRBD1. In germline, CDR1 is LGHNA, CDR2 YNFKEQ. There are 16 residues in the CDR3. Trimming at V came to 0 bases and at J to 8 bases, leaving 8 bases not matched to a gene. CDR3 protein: CASSQDHTGGGDEQFF. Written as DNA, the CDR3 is TGTGCCAGCAGCCAAGACCACACAGGGGGCGGCGATGAGCAGTTCTTC.

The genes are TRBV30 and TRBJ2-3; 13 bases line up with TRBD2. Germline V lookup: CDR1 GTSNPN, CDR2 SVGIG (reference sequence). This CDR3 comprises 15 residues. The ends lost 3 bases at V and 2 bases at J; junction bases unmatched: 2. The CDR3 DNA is TGTGCCTGGAGCGGACTAGCGGGAGCCACAGATACGCAGTATTTT. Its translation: CAWSGLAGATDTQYF.

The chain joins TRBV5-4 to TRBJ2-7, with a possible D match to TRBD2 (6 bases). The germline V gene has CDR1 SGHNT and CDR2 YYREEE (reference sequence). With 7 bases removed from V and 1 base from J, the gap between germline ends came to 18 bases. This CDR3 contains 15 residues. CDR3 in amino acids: CASQKGGVVSYEQYF. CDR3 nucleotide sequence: TGTGCCAGCCAAAAAGGAGGGGTAGTTTCCTACGAGCAGTACTTC.